This T cell receptor (beta chain) was sequenced in a study of T cell repertoires in cytomegalovirus infection. Study information: Indicated by public TCR beta signatures were CMV infection and matching HLA type. Study results and caveats: Dominating the ex vivo response were TCR beta clonotypes that were CMV-specific and HLA-C-restricted. CMV carriers with the relevant HLA were identified by cumulative public TCR beta family frequency.

Comments on this clonotype: Its cognate antigen is unknown.

One entry per CDR3 protein, called by TCRdb with MiXCR from the reads. The sample has approximately 600,000 distinct CDR3 sequences, 40% seen once; the top ten hold 48%. The sequencing here drew on cultured PBMCs, taken from culture after CMV antigen stimulation. The receptor's source is a human donor in good health (CMV status not recorded). Some clones in this sample may be carry-over from other donors' samples.

CDR3 in amino acids: CASSFFAGEETQYF. DNA for the CDR3: TGTGCCAGCAGCTTTTTCGCGGGGGAAGAGACCCAGTACTTC. V usage is TRBV7-4 and J usage is TRBJ2-5, with 7 bases matching TRBD2. V shed 3 bases and J 3 bases; nucleotides not matched to a gene: 4. The CDR3 contains 14 residues. Germline lookup yields CDR1 SGHVT and CDR2 SQSDAQ.